Following are 23 T cell receptor beta chains from one sample sequenced in a study of T cells in localized non-small cell lung cancer. Method: immunoSEQ multiplex PCR; TCRdb's copy keeps in-frame clones and lacks some. This table has roughly 16,000 clones, over 75% appearing once. The source was peripheral blood, collected before any cancer treatment. Receptors were obtained from a male donor aged 60 or over with stage I lung adenocarcinoma.

This chain connects TRBV6-1 to TRBJ2-7; TRBD1 agrees at 10 bases. CDR3 size: 15 residues. In germline, CDR1 is MNHNS, CDR2 SASEGT. The V and J ends lost 2 bases and 2 bases, in that order; junction bases with no gene match: 3. CDR3 loop: CASSESGTGAYEQYF. In DNA, the CDR3 is TGTGCCAGCAGTGAATCGGGGACAGGGGCCTACGAGCAGTACTTC.

V and J are TRBV7-6 and TRBJ2-7; 7 bases map to TRBD1. The germline V gene encodes CDR1 SGHVS and CDR2 FNYEAQ. V trimming: 4 bases; J trimming: 5 bases; junction bases outside the gene matches: 14. The CDR3 has 16 amino acids. The CDR3 nucleotides are TGTGCCAGCAGCTCCTACAGGGGCCGGACGAGTCACGAGCAGTACTTC. It yields the protein CASSSYRGRTSHEQYF.

The chain has TRBV5-4 and TRBJ2-7, with D perhaps matching TRBD1 (6 bases). CDR1 is SGHNT, CDR2 YYREEE, per germline (reference sequence). V lost 4 bases and J lost 4, with 12 bases in between. This CDR3 comprises 13 residues. CDR3 DNA: TGTGCCAGCAGCCATACACAGGGATACGAGCAGTACTTC. Encoded protein: CASSHTQGYEQYF.

The chain has TRBV5-5 and TRBJ1-2, with D perhaps TRBD1 (6 bases). The ends were cut back, 7 bases at V and 8 bases at J, with 15 bases in the middle. The CDR3 length is 12 residues. In germline, CDR1 is SGHKS, CDR2 YYEKEE (reference sequence). CDR3 in amino acids: CASAQGIEGYTF. The CDR3 DNA reads as TGTGCCAGCGCACAGGGTATAGAGGGCTACACCTTC.

The chain uses TRBV18 and TRBJ2-7; the D gene is possibly TRBD1 (6 bases). CDR3 length equals 12 residues. V was trimmed by 3 bases and J by 8 bases, leaving 11 bases between them. Germline assignment: CDR1 KGHSH and CDR2 LQKENI. CDR3 region: CASSPSGDQQYF. CDR3 DNA: TGTGCCAGCTCACCCTCAGGGGATCAGCAGTACTTC.

In this sample, this clone turned up once. The chain carries TRBV6-6 and TRBJ2-2; TRBD2 is a possible D gene (5 bases). Germline values: CDR1 MNHNY, CDR2 SVGAGI (reference sequence). V gave up 7 bases and J gave up 4 bases, with 7 bases separating them. CDR3 length equals 12 residues. This CDR3 is CASTSRTGELFF. CDR3 nucleotides: TGTGCCAGCACTAGCCGCACCGGGGAGCTGTTTTTT.

V is TRBV19 and J is TRBJ2-3; D ambiguous. Germline values: CDR1 LNHDA, CDR2 SQIVND (reference sequence). V was shortened by 6 bases and J by 0 bases, with 13 bases between the two germline ends. The CDR3 consists of 15 residues. In DNA form, the CDR3 reads TGTGCCAGTAGAGTGGACGGCTCTAGCACAGATACGCAGTATTTT. It codes for CASRVDGSSTDTQYF.

The rearrangement joins TRBV28 to TRBJ1-3, with D maybe TRBD1 (6 bases). The germline gives CDR1 MDHEN, CDR2 SYDVKM. The CDR3 runs 18 residues. V lost 0 bases and J 2 bases, leaving 17 bases between the germline ends. The DNA of the CDR3 is TGTGCCAGCAGTTTATGGACAGGCTTGGTCTTTCCTGGAAACACCATATATTTT. It encodes CASSLWTGLVFPGNTIYF.

The gene calls are TRBV4-2 and TRBJ2-5, with a possible D match to TRBD1 (5 bases). CDR1 and CDR2 (germline): LGHNA, YNFKEQ. The CDR3 runs 14 residues. The V and J ends lost 3 bases and 2 bases respectively, with 10 bases between them. This CDR3 reads CASSHGQTQETQYF. As DNA, the CDR3 is TGTGCCAGCAGCCACGGACAAACGCAAGAGACCCAGTACTTC.

This clone is labeled medium-sized. This chain joins TRBV2 and TRBJ1-5; D uncertain. V was cut by 7 bases and J by 2 bases, with 9 bases left in between. This CDR3 is 13 amino acids long. CDR1 and CDR2 from the germline V gene are SNHLY and FYNNEI. DNA for the CDR3: TGTGCCAGCAATGGGGAGGGCAATCAGCCCCAGCATTTT. Translating it yields CASNGEGNQPQHF. The full variable domain, its missing parts supplied by reference TRBV2 and TRBJ1-5, is EPEVTQTPSHQVTQMGQEVILRCVPISNHLYFYWYRQILGQKVEFLVSFYNNEISEKSEIFDDQFSVERPDGSNFTLKIRSTKLEDSAMYFCASNGEGNQPQHFGDGTRLSIL.

The CDR3 loop is CSVARQIDTQYF. Here the CDR3 DNA reads TGCAGCGTTGCCCGACAGATAGATACGCAGTATTTT. The chain combines TRBV29-1 with TRBJ2-3, with D tentatively TRBD1 (5 bases). Germline CDR1 SQVTM, CDR2 ANQGSEA. CDR3 length: 12 amino acids. Trimming shortened V by 4 bases and J by 5 bases, and 10 bases separated the two germline ends.

This chain connects TRBV19 to TRBJ2-7, with 9 bases lining up with TRBD2. CDR3 size: 14 residues. The germline V gene has CDR1 LNHDA and CDR2 SQIVND (reference sequence). V was clipped by 9 bases and J by 4 bases; unmatched bases: 10. The CDR3 sequence: CASQGAGGGYEQYF. The CDR3 coding sequence is TGTGCCAGCCAAGGAGCGGGAGGTGGATACGAGCAGTACTTC.

CDR3 protein: CASSQDSYGYTF. Written as DNA, the CDR3 is TGTGCCAGCAGTCAGGACAGTTATGGCTACACCTTC. The chain joins TRBV28 to TRBJ1-2, with D perhaps matching TRBD1 (6 bases). Trimming pared 5 bases from V and 5 bases from J, leaving 9 bases between. There are 12 residues in the CDR3. The V gene's germline CDR1 is MDHEN and CDR2 SYDVKM.

This clone appeared a few times. The chain recombines TRBV20-1 with TRBJ1-1; 7 nucleotides match TRBD1. V shed 6 bases and J 10 bases; nucleotides not matched to a gene: 8. The CDR3 covers 11 residues. Germline V CDR1 and CDR2: DFQATT, SNEGSKA (reference sequence). CDR3 bases: TGCAGTGCCTCCTTGGACAGGATAGCTTTCTTT. Protein product: CSASLDRIAFF.

The CDR3 sequence: CASSGNSQNTEAFF. The CDR3 DNA follows: TGCGCCAGCAGTGGGAACAGCCAGAACACTGAAGCTTTCTTT. The chain carries TRBV10-1 and TRBJ1-1; D uncertain. Germline V gene lookup returns CDR1 WNHNN and CDR2 SYGVQD (reference sequence). The CDR3 is 14 amino acids. Trimming cost V 4 bases and J 1 base, with 10 bases left between them.

V gene TRBV7-3 combines with J gene TRBJ2-2; D call uncertain. This CDR3 region has 14 residues. Trimming pared 4 bases from V and 3 bases from J, leaving 9 bases between. In germline, CDR1 is SGHTA, CDR2 FQGTGA. CDR3 amino acids: CASSCPPDTGELFF. The CDR3 bases are TGTGCCAGCAGCTGCCCCCCGGACACCGGGGAGCTGTTTTTT.

The chain uses TRBV4-1 and TRBJ2-7; D may correspond to TRBD1 or TRBD2 (5 bases each). Germline V gene sequence: CDR1 MGHRA, CDR2 YSYEKL. V lost 4 bases, J lost 1 base, and 14 bases lay in between. This CDR3 has 15 residues. CDR3 loop: CASSLTGTESYEQYF. The CDR3 coding sequence is TGCGCCAGCAGCCTTACCGGGACGGAATCCTACGAGCAGTACTTC.

This rearrangement joins TRBV28 to TRBJ2-3; TRBD1 might be the D (5 bases). In germline, CDR1 is MDHEN, CDR2 SYDVKM. This CDR3 spans 13 amino acids. V was shortened by 4 bases and J by 3 bases, with 8 bases between the two germline ends. CDR3 in DNA: TGTGCCAGCAGTTACAGGTTTACAGATACGCAGTATTTT. Translating gives CASSYRFTDTQYF.

This clone was recorded only once. This chain connects TRBV6-1 to TRBJ2-3, with a tentative D call TRBD1 (5 bases). The CDR3 has 18 amino acids. Trimming removed 2 bases from V and 0 bases from J, with 18 bases in between. Germline CDR1 is MNHNS and CDR2 is SASEGT. The CDR3 DNA sequence: TGTGCCAGCAGTGAACATGGGGCAGGAACGGCTAGCACAGATACGCAGTATTTT. Translating gives CASSEHGAGTASTDTQYF.

The chain combines TRBV7-9 with TRBJ1-6; 8 bases match TRBD1. V gave up 5 bases and J gave up 5 bases; unmatched junction bases: 2. Germline assignment: CDR1 SEHNR and CDR2 FQNEAQ (reference sequence). This CDR3 has 14 residues. CDR3 coding DNA: TGTGCCAGCAGCCGGACAGGGAATAATTCACCCCTCCACTTT. This sequence encodes CASSRTGNNSPLHF.

V gene TRBV5-1 combines with J gene TRBJ2-7, with 12 bases that match TRBD2. CDR1 SGHRS and CDR2 YFSETQ come from the germline V gene. The CDR3 is 15 residues long. Trimming removed 0 bases from V and 2 bases from J; junction bases left unmatched: 0. This CDR3 is CASSLGTSGAYEQYF. CDR3 DNA sequence: TGCGCCAGCAGCTTGGGGACTAGCGGGGCCTACGAGCAGTACTTC.

The chain couples TRBV19 to TRBJ2-1; 12 bases fit TRBD1. This CDR3 is built from 14 residues. The ends lost 8 bases at V and 8 bases at J; junction bases unmatched: 7. In germline, CDR1 is LNHDA, CDR2 SQIVND (reference sequence). CDR3 nucleotides: TGTGCCAGTGCTCCCGGGACAGGGGGCTATGAGCAGTTCTTC. Amino acids: CASAPGTGGYEQFF.

The chain combines TRBV5-6 with TRBJ2-7; 10 bases agree with TRBD2. The trim removed 3 bases at V and 3 bases at J, leaving 3 bases unmatched. Germline CDR1 and CDR2: SGHDT and YYEEEE. The CDR3 is made up of 14 amino acids. Here the CDR3 reads CASSSGTSDYEQYF. The CDR3, as DNA: TGTGCCAGCAGCTCCGGGACTAGCGACTACGAGCAGTACTTC.